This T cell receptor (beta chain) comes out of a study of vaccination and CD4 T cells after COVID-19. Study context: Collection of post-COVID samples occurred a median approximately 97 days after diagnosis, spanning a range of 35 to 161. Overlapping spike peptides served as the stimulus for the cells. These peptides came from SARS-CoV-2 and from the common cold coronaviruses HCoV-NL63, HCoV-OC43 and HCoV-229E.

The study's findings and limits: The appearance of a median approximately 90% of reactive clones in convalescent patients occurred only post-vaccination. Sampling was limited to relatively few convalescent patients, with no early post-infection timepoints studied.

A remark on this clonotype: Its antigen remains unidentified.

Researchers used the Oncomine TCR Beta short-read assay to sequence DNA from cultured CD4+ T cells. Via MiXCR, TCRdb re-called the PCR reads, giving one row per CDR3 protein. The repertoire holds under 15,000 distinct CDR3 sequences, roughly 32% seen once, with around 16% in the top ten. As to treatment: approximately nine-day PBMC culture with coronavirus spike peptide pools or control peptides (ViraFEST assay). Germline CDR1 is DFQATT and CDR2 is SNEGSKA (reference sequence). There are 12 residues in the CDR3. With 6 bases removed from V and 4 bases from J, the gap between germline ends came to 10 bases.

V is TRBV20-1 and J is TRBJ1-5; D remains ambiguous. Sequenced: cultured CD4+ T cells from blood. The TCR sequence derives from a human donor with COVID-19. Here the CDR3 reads CSAEGMNQPQHF. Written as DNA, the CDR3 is TGCAGTGCCGAGGGAATGAATCAGCCCCAGCATTTT.